Shown below are 30 T cell receptor delta chains from a single sample sequenced in a study of gamma delta lymphoproliferative disorders and STAT genes. TCRdb re-processed the multiplex PCR reads using CATT. Here the sample spans about 930 delta-chain clones, 1.3% to 1.5% being singletons. Sequencing used genomic DNA taken from PBMCs of patients and controls. Sequencing was performed on blood. The receptor set was obtained from a human donor in good health.

To note about this clone: TCRdb pairs this DNA with a much larger clone's protein that differs at residue 9, likely a read error; the protein shown was translated from the DNA. The chain uses TRDV3 and TRDJ1; 9 bases fit TRDD3. Germline CDR1 reads TVYSNPD; CDR2 reads GDNSRS (reference sequence). Trimming removed 5 bases from V and 3 bases from J; junction bases left unmatched: 19. The CDR3 length is 17 residues. The CDR3 DNA reads as TGTGCCCCCTTCTACTGGGGGACACCTAATGGGGCCGATAAACTCATCTTT. Residues: CAPFYWGTPNGADKLIF.

This clone was counted between two and nine times. A far larger clone is off by one base, so a read error is likely. Other DNA sequences in this specimen translate into the identical CDR3. The rearrangement uses TRDV1 and TRDJ1, with D maybe TRDD2 (5 bases). This CDR3 has 18 amino acids. Germline CDR1 and CDR2: TSWWSYY and QGS. The CDR3 loop is CALGERRGFLKYTDKLIF. DNA of the CDR3: TGTGCTCTTGGGGAAAGAAGAGGGTTCCTTAAGTACACCGACAAACTCATCTTT.

Comments on this clone: TCRdb attributes to this sequence the protein of a much larger clone, which differs from the DNA translation at residue 11; a read error is likely, and the protein displayed is translated from the DNA. The same CDR3 also results from other DNA sequences found in this sample. The chain employs TRDV1 and TRDJ1; D may be TRDD2 or TRDD3 (5 bases each). The CDR3 runs 18 residues. The germline V gene encodes CDR1 TSWWSYY and CDR2 QGS. The CDR3 sequence is CALGVPLLDTGLTDKLIF. CDR3 DNA sequence: TGTGCCCTTGGGGTTCCTCTCCTAGACACTGGACTCACCGATAAACTCATCTTT.

With respect to this clone: This likely reflects a read error, since a far larger clone is one base away. Other DNA sequences in the same sample also yield this CDR3. V usage is TRDV1 and J usage is TRDJ1, with 9 nucleotides matching TRDD2. Germline V gives CDR1 TSWWSYY, CDR2 QGS. V lost 3 bases and J lost 3; bases outside the gene matches: 20. The CDR3 spans 20 residues. CDR3 in amino acids: CALGELHRAFLRDMADKLIF. The CDR3 DNA reads as TGTGCTCTTGGGGAGCTACATCGAGCCTTCCTACGGGATATGGCCGATAAACTCATCTTT.

A few counts support this clone. The J segment is TRDJ1; no V gene was assigned. The length of the CDR3 is 13 residues. CDR3 nucleotides: TGTGCCATCCTTGATCTTCGAACCGATAAACTCATCTTT. It yields the protein CAILDLRTDKLIF.

This clone appeared a few times. A read error likely explains why the TCRdb protein, taken from a much larger clone, differs from this DNA's translation at residue 11; the protein shown is translated from the DNA. V is TRDV1 and J is TRDJ1; the match to TRDD3 covers 8 bases. From germline, CDR1 is TSWWSYY and CDR2 QGS. The V segment lost 3 bases and the J segment 1 base; nucleotides outside the gene matches: 10. CDR3 length: 17 amino acids. CDR3 nucleotides: TGTGCTCTTGGGGACCGGGCCGAAACTGGGGGCACCGATAAACTCATCTTT. Its protein product is CALGDRAETGGTDKLIF.

This clone was counted a few times. Given a far larger clone just one base away, this is likely a sequencing read error. Other DNA variants within this sample encode the same CDR3. The chain uses TRDV1 and TRDJ1; perhaps D is TRDD1, TRDD2 or TRDD3 (5 bases each). From germline, CDR1 is TSWWSYY and CDR2 QGS. This CDR3 is 23 amino acids long. Trimming cost V 2 bases and J 0 bases, with 34 bases left between them. The CDR3 reads CALGEIVFHRSTGGVPYTDKLIF. In DNA, the CDR3 is TGTGCTCTTGGGGAAATAGTCTTCCACCGGAGTACTGGAGGCGTACCGTACACCGATAAACTCATCTTT.

As to this clone: A far larger clone is off by one base, so a read error is likely. Other DNA sequences in the sample encode the same CDR3. This CDR3 reads CALGAERPSYFVLVKLIF. The CDR3 DNA reads as TGTGCTCTTGGGGCCGAGAGGCCTTCCTACTTTGTACTGGTAAAACTCATCTTT. J is TRDJ1 and V is TRDV1; TRDD2 matches 9 bases. The CDR3 contains 18 residues. CDR1 and CDR2 from the germline V gene are TSWWSYY and QGS. Trimming cost V 4 bases and J 8 bases; bases outside gene matches: 20.

This clone showed up just a few times. A far larger clone is one nucleotide away, so this likely arose from a read error. This same CDR3 is encoded by further DNA sequences in the sample. This rearrangement joins TRDV1 to TRDJ1; TRDD3 matches 8 bases. Germline V gives CDR1 TSWWSYY, CDR2 QGS. There are 23 residues in the CDR3. V shed 3 bases and J 0 bases; nucleotides not matched to a gene: 27. CDR3 DNA: TGTGCTCTTGGGGAGATAGTCTTCCACCGGAGTACTGGGGGCGTACCGTACACCGATAAACTCATCTTT. It codes for CALGEIVFHRSTGGVPYTDKLIF.

This clone showed up just a few times. TCRdb's listed protein matches a much larger clone and diverges from this DNA's translation at residue 15, likely through a read error; the protein shown comes from the DNA. The V and J genes are TRDV1 and TRDJ1; TRDD3 agrees at 9 bases. CDR1 is TSWWSYY, CDR2 QGS, per germline. The CDR3 contains 20 residues. V shed 5 bases, J shed 3 bases, and the junction held 22 bases outside the gene matches. CDR3 bases: TGTGCTCTTGGGTTAACCTGGGCACTGGGGGAAGATAGAGTGGCCGATAAACTCATCTTT. Its translation: CALGLTWALGEDRVADKLIF.

On this clone: TCRdb pairs this DNA with a much larger clone's protein that differs at residue 10, likely a read error; the protein shown was translated from the DNA. The chain uses TRDV2 and TRDJ1, with a tentative D call TRDD3 (6 bases). The CDR3 runs to 19 residues. Germline assignment: CDR1 GEAIGNYY and CDR2 EKD. The CDR3 reads CACDTVGMGGRTSINKLIF. Written as DNA, the CDR3 is TGTGCCTGTGACACCGTCGGGATGGGGGGTAGAACCTCCATCAATAAACTTATCTTT.

This clone was counted a few times. A read error likely explains why the TCRdb protein, taken from a much larger clone, differs from this DNA's translation at residue 5; the protein shown is translated from the DNA. J is TRDJ1 and V is TRDV1; 9 positions match TRDD2. The CDR3 runs to 18 residues. Trimming removed 5 bases from V and 8 bases from J; junction bases left unmatched: 21. CDR1 is TSWWSYY and CDR2 is QGS in the germline V gene. CDR3 region: CALGTERPSYFVLVKLIF. In DNA, the CDR3 is TGTGCTCTTGGGACCGAAAGGCCTTCCTACTTTGTACTGGTAAAACTCATCTTT.

There are a few counts of this clone. One base separates it from a far larger clone, so it is likely a read error. In the same sample, other DNA sequences code for this CDR3. The V gene is TRDV1, the J gene TRDJ1, with D uncertain. V was shortened by 2 bases and J by 0 bases, with 19 bases between the two germline ends. Germline V lookup: CDR1 TSWWSYY, CDR2 QGS. This CDR3 has 18 amino acids. The CDR3 is CALGEGSPAALYTDKLIF. The CDR3 bases are TGTGCTCTTGGGGAAGGGTCACCAGCCGCGTTGTACACCGATAAACTCATCTTT.

This clone ranks as large (0.1 to 1%). This CDR3 is also generated by other DNA sequences in the sample. The chain links TRDV1 to TRDJ1; a weak D match, TRDD1 (5 bases). CDR3 length: 22 residues. The V gene's germline CDR1 is TSWWSYY and CDR2 QGS. Deletions cut 2 bases from V and 8 bases from J, with 39 bases between. Here the CDR3 reads CALGEENYTWRIKPDNRGKLIF. The CDR3 region has the DNA TGTGCTCTTGGGGAAGAAAACTATACCTGGAGGATTAAGCCCGATAATAGAGGAAAACTCATCTTT.

This clone has just a few counts. This likely traces to a read error, being one base from a far larger clone. At the DNA level, this CDR3 is encoded by other sequences in the same sample as well. The rearrangement links TRDV1 to TRDJ1; perhaps TRDD2 as D (6 bases). Per the germline V gene, CDR1 is TSWWSYY and CDR2 is QGS. V was clipped by 4 bases and J by 2 bases, with 32 bases between them. CDR3 length: 21 residues. CDR3 region: CALGGLGLPHRLPPTTDKLIF. CDR3 DNA: TGTGCTCTTGGGGGCCTCGGCCTTCCACACCGTCTACCACCTACGACCGATAAACTCATCTTT.

As concerns this clone: TCRdb pairs this DNA with a much larger clone's protein that differs at residue 17, likely a read error; the protein shown was translated from the DNA. The V call is TRDV1, the J call TRDJ1; TRDD3 aligns across 8 bases. CDR1 is TSWWSYY and CDR2 is QGS in the germline V gene. The CDR3 runs 24 residues. J lost 0 bases, V lost 2 bases, and 29 bases had no gene match. The CDR3 region is CALGEGPSTKWGIRGGLYTDKLIF. CDR3 nucleotide sequence: TGTGCTCTTGGGGAAGGGCCTTCCACCAAATGGGGGATTCGTGGGGGGTTGTACACCGATAAACTCATCTTT.

In its sample, this clone is medium-sized. A far larger clone lies a single base away; this is likely a read error. The sample has other DNA sequences that encode this CDR3 too. The rearrangement uses TRDV2 and TRDJ1; D is unclear. There are 19 residues in the CDR3. CDR1 and CDR2 (germline): GEAIGNYY, EKD. The CDR3 reads CACDPLRPGTRSYTDKLIF. CDR3 bases: TGTGCCTGTGACCCGCTTCGGCCAGGTACTCGTTCATACACTGATAAACTCATCTTT.

This clone is labeled as medium-sized (0.01 to 0.1%). Since a far larger clone is one base different, this is likely a read error. Other DNA sequences in this specimen translate into the identical CDR3. This sequence joins TRDV2 and TRDJ1, with D tentatively TRDD2 (5 bases). Germline CDR1 and CDR2: GEAIGNYY and EKD. This CDR3 has 19 residues. The CDR3 DNA follows: TGTGCCTGTGACACCGTTGGTGCGGATTACGGCTCTTCCACCGATAAGCTCATCTTT. Its translation: CACDTVGADYGSSTDKLIF.

A word on this clone: The protein TCRdb lists belongs to a much larger clone and differs from this DNA's translation at residue 12, which points to a read error; the protein shown is made from the DNA. This chain uses TRDV1 with TRDJ1; D might be TRDD2 (6 bases). Germline CDR1 reads TSWWSYY; CDR2 reads QGS. This CDR3 region has 21 residues. V was pared by 4 bases and J by 2 bases, with 32 bases between. DNA for the CDR3: TGTGCTCTTGGGGGCCTCGGCCTTCCACACCGTTCACCACCTACGACCGATAAACTCATCTTT. Its protein is CALGGLGLPHRSPPTTDKLIF.

This clone was counted only a few times. This sequence is one base from a far larger clone and is likely a read error. This sample includes further DNA sequences coding for the same CDR3. This chain links TRDV1 with TRDJ1; TRDD2 is a possible D gene (5 bases). The CDR3 is made up of 18 amino acids. Per the germline V gene, CDR1 is TSWWSYY and CDR2 is QGS. DNA for the CDR3: TGTGCTCTTGGGGTTCCTCTCCTAGACACTGAACTCACCGATAAGCTCATCTTT. It yields the protein CALGVPLLDTELTDKLIF.

A note on this clone: This DNA translates differently at residue 14 from the TCRdb protein, which is that of a much larger clone; a read error is likely, and the protein shown is the DNA's own translation. The chain carries TRDV1 and TRDJ1; D unclear. The CDR3 extends over 22 amino acids. Germline CDR1 TSWWSYY, CDR2 QGS. The ends were cut back, 2 bases at V and 0 bases at J, with 31 bases in the middle. CDR3 DNA sequence: TGTGCTCTTGGGGAAAAGAAAGGAGTCCACAGTAGGCTGAGGCGGTACACCGATAAACTCATCTTT. It yields the protein CALGEKKGVHSRLRRYTDKLIF.

Details on this clone: One base separates it from a far larger clone, so it is likely a read error. This specimen includes other DNA sequences encoding the same CDR3. The V call is TRDV3, the J call TRDJ1; 11 bases match TRDD3. CDR3 size: 20 residues. Germline V gene sequence: CDR1 TVYSNPD, CDR2 GDNSRS (reference sequence). The CDR3 sequence is CAAWEFPGVGDTSFTDKLIF. The CDR3 bases are TGTGCTGCCTGGGAATTCCCAGGGGTGGGGGATACGTCTTTCACCGATAAACTCATCTTT.

As for this clone: TCRdb shows a much larger clone's protein in place of this DNA's translation, and the two differ at residue 11, likely through a read error; the protein shown is translated from the DNA. The genes are TRDV1 and TRDJ1, with 7 bases matching TRDD2. This CDR3 spans 19 amino acids. J was trimmed by 3 bases and V by 1 base; bases with no gene match: 17. Germline loops: CDR1 TSWWSYY, CDR2 QGS. The CDR3 region is CALGEQFLPGGTGADKLIF. In DNA form, the CDR3 reads TGTGCTCTTGGGGAACAATTCCTACCGGGGGGTACCGGAGCCGATAAACTCATCTTT.

This clone has at least ten counts. TCRdb's protein for this DNA is that of a much larger clone and differs from the translation at residue 7, likely a read error; the protein shown is the DNA translation. V usage is TRDV1 and J usage is TRDJ1, with D possibly matching TRDD2 (5 bases). CDR1 and CDR2 (germline): TSWWSYY, QGS. The V and J ends lost 2 bases and 0 bases respectively, with 19 bases between them. The CDR3 has 18 residues. The CDR3 loop reads CALGERGGFLKYTDKLIF. Written as DNA, the CDR3 is TGTGCTCTTGGGGAAAGAGGAGGGTTCCTTAAGTACACCGATAAACTCATCTTT.

In its sample, this clone was seen a few times. This probably arose from a read error, given a far larger clone one base away. This specimen includes other DNA sequences encoding the same CDR3. The chain joins TRDV1 to TRDJ1, with 9 bases identical to TRDD2. From germline, CDR1 is TSWWSYY and CDR2 QGS. The length of the CDR3 is 18 residues. The CDR3 coding sequence is TGCGCTCTTGGGGCCGAAAGGCCTTCCTACTTTGTACTGGTAAAACTCATCTTT. This gives the protein CALGAERPSYFVLVKLIF.

This clone was detected only a few times. This likely stems from a read error, as it lies one base from a far larger clone. This CDR3 is also generated by other DNA sequences in the sample. V gene TRDV1 combines with J gene TRDJ1, with TRDD3 matching 12 bases. V dropped 5 bases and J dropped 2; count of bases not matched to a gene: 18. The CDR3 loop spans 20 amino acids. Germline CDR1 is TSWWSYY and CDR2 is QGS. The DNA of the CDR3 is TGTGCTCTTGGGTTCCCATCCTTCGGCCTGGGGGATACGCGAACCGATAAACTCATCTTT. It yields the protein CALGFPSFGLGDTRTDKLIF.

No V segment was called; the J segment is TRDJ1; the D call of TRDD3 is as the table states it, not checked on the DNA. CDR3 length: 20 amino acids. The CDR3 spells CACDTVVGGGYSPYTDKLIF. The CDR3 coding sequence is TGTGCCTGTGACACCGTGGTTGGTGGGGGATACTCACCGTACACCGATAAACTCATCTTT.

This clone came up a few times. V and J are TRDV2 and TRDJ1; D may be TRDD3 (6 bases). The germline CDR1 and CDR2 sequences are GEAIGNYY and EKD. Trimming stripped 0 bases from V and 6 bases from J, with 25 bases between. The CDR3 totals 18 residues. The CDR3 protein is CACDTPIVLGKISHKLIF. In DNA, the CDR3 is TGTGCCTGTGACACCCCCATTGTACTGGGTAAAATATCACATAAACTCATCTTT.

This clone was picked up a small number of times. This DNA's translation differs at residue 3 from TCRdb's protein, which comes from a much larger clone; a read error is likely, and the protein shown is translated from the DNA. The chain has TRDV2 and TRDJ1; TRDD3 agrees at 7 bases. This CDR3 region has 17 residues. Germline V gene data show CDR1 as GEAIGNYY and CDR2 as EKD. CDR3 nucleotides: TGTGCCAGTGACGGCCCGGGGGATGATTTTTTCGCCGATAAACTCATCTTT. Translating it yields CASDGPGDDFFADKLIF.

Details on this clone: The protein TCRdb gives is from a much larger clone and does not agree with this DNA's translation at residue 9, likely a read error; the protein shown here comes from the DNA. The chain joins TRDV1 to TRDJ1; 9 bases are a match to TRDD3. The ends lost 5 bases at V and 0 bases at J; junction bases unmatched: 28. Germline V CDR1 and CDR2: TSWWSYY, QGS. CDR3 length: 23 residues. This CDR3 is CALGRPRSHLHLDGGYYTDKLIF. The CDR3 region has the DNA TGTGCTCTTGGGAGACCTAGAAGCCATCTCCACCTGGACGGGGGATACTACACCGATAAACTCATCTTT.